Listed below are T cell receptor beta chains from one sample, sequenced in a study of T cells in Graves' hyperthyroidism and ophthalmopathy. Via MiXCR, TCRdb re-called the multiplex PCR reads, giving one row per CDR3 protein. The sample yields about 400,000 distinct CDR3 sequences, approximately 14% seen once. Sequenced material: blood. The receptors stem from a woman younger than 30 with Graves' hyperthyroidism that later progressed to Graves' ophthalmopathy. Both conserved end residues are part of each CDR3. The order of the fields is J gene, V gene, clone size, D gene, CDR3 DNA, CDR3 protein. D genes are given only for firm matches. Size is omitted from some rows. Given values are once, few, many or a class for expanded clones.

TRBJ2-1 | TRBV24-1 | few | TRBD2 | TGTGCCACCAGTGATGTAGTAGCGGGAGGGCAAGGTTTGTACAATGAGCAGTTCTTC | CATSDVVAGGQGLYNEQFF
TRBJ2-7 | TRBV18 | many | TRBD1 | TGTGCCAGCTCAGCCGGGACAGGGAGAATTGAGCAGTACTTC | CASSAGTGRIEQYF
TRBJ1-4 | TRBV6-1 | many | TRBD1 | TGTGCCAGCAGTCCGCAGGGGGTCGCTAATGAAAAACTGTTTTTT | CASSPQGVANEKLFF
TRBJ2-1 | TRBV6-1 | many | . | TGTGCCAGCAGTTCAACGAGGCGCTACAATGAGCAGTTCTTC | CASSSTRRYNEQFF
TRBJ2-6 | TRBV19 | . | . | TGTGCCAGTGCTACCCGGAGCTCTGGGGCCAACGTCCTGACTTTC | CASATRSSGANVLTF
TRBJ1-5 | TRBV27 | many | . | TGTGCCAGCAGTTTACGGAGGGACGACGATCAGCCCCAGCATTTT | CASSLRRDDDQPQHF
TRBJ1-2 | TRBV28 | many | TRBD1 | TGTGCCAGCAGTTTCGGGTCGGGACAGTCCTATGGCTACACCTTC | CASSFGSGQSYGYTF
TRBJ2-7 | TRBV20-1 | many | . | TGCAGTGCTAGCGACCCTCAGGGTTACGAGCAGTACTTC | CSASDPQGYEQYF
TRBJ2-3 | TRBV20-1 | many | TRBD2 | TGCAGTGCTAGAGAGTGGACTAGAGATACGCAGTATTTT | CSAREWTRDTQYF
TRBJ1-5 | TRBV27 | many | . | TGTGCCAGCAGTTTGGTGGGACGGCGGGGCAATCAGCCCCAGCATTTT | CASSLVGRRGNQPQHF
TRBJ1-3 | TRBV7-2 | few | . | TGTGCCAGCAGCGCCCGGGGGTGGGACACCATATATTTT | CASSARGWDTIYF
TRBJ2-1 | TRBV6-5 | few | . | TGTGCCAGCAGTTCGTTCGACAGGTCCTACGAGCAGTTCTTC | CASSSFDRSYEQFF
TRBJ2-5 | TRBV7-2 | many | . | TGTGCCAGCAGCTTTCAGTGGCGGTCGGAGACCCAGTACTTC | CASSFQWRSETQYF
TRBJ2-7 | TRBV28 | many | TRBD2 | TGTGCCAGCATGATAGCGGGTTCCTACGAGCAGTACTTC | CASMIAGSYEQYF
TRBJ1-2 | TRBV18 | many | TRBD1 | TGTGCCAGCTCTCAGGACAGGGTCAGCTACACCTTC | CASSQDRVSYTF
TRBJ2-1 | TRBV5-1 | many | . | TGCGCCAGCAGCTTGGTGGCGGCGGGCTACAATGAGCAGTTCTTC | CASSLVAAGYNEQFF